This record concerns one T cell receptor beta chain sequence. Its antigen is still unknown. As to time point: persistent/refractory GD, antithyroid drugs over 5 years with positive TRAb. After RNA was extracted from PBMCs, the TCR library was made from it. This record comes from a study of regulatory T cells in long-lasting Graves disease. Background on the study: In persistent Graves' disease, antithyroid drugs had been taken for over 5 years and TSH receptor antibodies stayed positive. Study outcomes and limitations: Persistent cases of Graves' showed reduced TCR diversity relative to newly diagnosed patients. Persistent patients shared more public clonotypes (2,741) than newly diagnosed patients (about 940). Persistent disease was associated with favored TRBV28 usage and with favored use of TRBJ1-2 and TRBJ2-5.

V lost 10 bases, J lost 0 bases, and 10 bases lay in between. From germline, CDR1 is SEHNR and CDR2 FQNEAQ (reference sequence). The length of the CDR3 is 13 residues. Arm-PCR of CDR3 regions and iRepertoire HTBI primers were used to build TCR beta libraries. TCRdb fed the multiplex PCR reads into MiXCR, producing one record per CDR3 protein. This sample has approximately 350,000 distinct CDR3 sequences, with 20% to 25% found just once. The source material was peripheral blood mononuclear cells (PBMCs), sampled when the disease was refractory, from a patient treated with antithyroid drugs. This TCR derives from a woman aged 40 to 50 with Graves disease. J is TRBJ1-5 and V is TRBV7-9, with TRBD1 as a possible D gene (5 bases). As DNA, the CDR3 is TGTGCCACGCGGGGGGATAGCAATCAGCCCCAGCATTTT. Translating it yields CATRGDSNQPQHF.